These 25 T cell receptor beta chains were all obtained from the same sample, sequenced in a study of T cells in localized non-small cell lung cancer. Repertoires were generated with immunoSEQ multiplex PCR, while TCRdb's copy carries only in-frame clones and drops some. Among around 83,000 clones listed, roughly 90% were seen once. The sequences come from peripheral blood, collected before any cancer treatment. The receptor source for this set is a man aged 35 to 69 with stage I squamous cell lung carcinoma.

The CDR3 spells CASSEVGLAGNTDTQYF. In DNA form, the CDR3 reads TGTGCCAGCAGTGAGGTAGGACTAGCGGGTAACACAGATACGCAGTATTTT. The chain uses TRBV25-1 and TRBJ2-3; 11 bases are shared with TRBD2. Germline-derived CDR1 and CDR2 are MGHDK and SYGVNS. The CDR3 has 17 amino acids. The V segment lost 3 bases and the J segment 2 bases; nucleotides outside the gene matches: 7.

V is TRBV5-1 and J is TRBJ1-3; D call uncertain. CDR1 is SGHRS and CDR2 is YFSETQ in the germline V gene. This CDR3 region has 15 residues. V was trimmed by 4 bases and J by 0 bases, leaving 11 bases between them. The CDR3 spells CASSPPTDSGNTIYF. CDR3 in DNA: TGCGCCAGCAGCCCCCCCACTGACTCTGGAAACACCATATATTTT.

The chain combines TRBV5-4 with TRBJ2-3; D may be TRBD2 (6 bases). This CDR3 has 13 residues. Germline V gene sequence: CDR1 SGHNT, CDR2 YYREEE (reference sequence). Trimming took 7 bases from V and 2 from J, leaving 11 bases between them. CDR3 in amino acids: CASGRSNTDTQYF. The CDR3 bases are TGTGCCAGCGGGAGGTCTAACACAGATACGCAGTATTTT.

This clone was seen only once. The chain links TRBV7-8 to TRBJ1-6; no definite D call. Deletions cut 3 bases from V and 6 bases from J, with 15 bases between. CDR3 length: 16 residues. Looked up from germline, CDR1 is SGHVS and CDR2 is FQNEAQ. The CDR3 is CASSFILEPANSPLHF. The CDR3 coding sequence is TGTGCCAGCAGCTTCATCCTTGAACCGGCTAATTCACCCCTCCACTTT.

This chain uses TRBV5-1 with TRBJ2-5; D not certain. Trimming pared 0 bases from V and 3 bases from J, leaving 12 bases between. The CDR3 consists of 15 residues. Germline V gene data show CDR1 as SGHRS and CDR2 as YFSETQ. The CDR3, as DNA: TGCGCCAGCAGCTTGGCCTCTTACCAGGAAGAGACCCAGTACTTC. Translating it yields CASSLASYQEETQYF.

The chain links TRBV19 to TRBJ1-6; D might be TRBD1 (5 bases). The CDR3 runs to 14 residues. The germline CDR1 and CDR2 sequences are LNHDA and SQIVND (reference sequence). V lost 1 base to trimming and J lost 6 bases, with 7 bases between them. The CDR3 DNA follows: TGTGCCAGTAGTATAGGGGGACCTAATTCACCCCTCCACTTT. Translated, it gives CASSIGGPNSPLHF. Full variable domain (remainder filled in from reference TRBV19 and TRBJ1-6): DGGITQSPKYLFRKEGQNVTLSCEQNLNHDAMYWYRQDPGQGLRLIYYSQIVNDFQKGDIAEGYSVSREKKESFPLTVTSAQKNPTAFYLCASSIGGPNSPLHFGNGTRLTVT.

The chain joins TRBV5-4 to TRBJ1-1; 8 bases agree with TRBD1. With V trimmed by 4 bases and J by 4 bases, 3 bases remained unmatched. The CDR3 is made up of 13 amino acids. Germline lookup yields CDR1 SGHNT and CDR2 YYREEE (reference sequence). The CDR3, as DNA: TGTGCCAGCAGCGGGGGGACAGGCACTGAAGCTTTCTTT. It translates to CASSGGTGTEAFF.

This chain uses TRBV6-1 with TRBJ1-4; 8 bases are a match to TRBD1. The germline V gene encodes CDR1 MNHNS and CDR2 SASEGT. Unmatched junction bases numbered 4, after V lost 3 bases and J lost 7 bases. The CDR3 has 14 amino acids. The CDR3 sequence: CASSDRGRGEKLFF. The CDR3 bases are TGTGCCAGCAGTGACAGGGGGCGCGGTGAAAAACTGTTTTTT.

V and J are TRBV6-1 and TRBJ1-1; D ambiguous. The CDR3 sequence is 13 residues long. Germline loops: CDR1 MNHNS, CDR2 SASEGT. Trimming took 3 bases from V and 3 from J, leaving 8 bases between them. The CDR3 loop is CASSDHPDTEAFF. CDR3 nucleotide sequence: TGTGCCAGCAGTGATCACCCCGACACTGAAGCTTTCTTT.

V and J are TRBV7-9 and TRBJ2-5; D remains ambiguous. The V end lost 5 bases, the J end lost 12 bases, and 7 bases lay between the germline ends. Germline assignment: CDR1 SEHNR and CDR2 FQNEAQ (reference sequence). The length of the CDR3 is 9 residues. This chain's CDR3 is CASSGAKYF. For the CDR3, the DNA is TGTGCCAGCAGCGGTGCCAAGTACTTC.

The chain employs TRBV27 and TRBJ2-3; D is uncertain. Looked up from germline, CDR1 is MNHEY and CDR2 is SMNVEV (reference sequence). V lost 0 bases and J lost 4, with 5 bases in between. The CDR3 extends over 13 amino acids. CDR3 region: CASSLSYADTQYF. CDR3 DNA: TGTGCCAGCAGTTTATCGTACGCAGATACGCAGTATTTT.

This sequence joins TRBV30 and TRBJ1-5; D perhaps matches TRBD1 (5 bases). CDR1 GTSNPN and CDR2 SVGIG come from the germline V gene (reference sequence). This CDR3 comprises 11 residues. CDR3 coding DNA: TGTGCAAGCGGGGGGAACCAGCCCCAGCATTTT. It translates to CASGGNQPQHF.

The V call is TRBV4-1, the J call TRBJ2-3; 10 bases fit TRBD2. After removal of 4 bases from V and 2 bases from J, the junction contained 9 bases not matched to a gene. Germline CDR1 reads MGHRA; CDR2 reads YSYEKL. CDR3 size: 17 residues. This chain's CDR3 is CASSPRLAGEVTDTQYF. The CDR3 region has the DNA TGCGCCAGCAGCCCCCGCCTAGCGGGGGAGGTCACAGATACGCAGTATTTT.

The CDR3 DNA reads as TGTGCTAGTGTCCATGAAAAACTGTTTTTT. Its protein product is CASVHEKLFF. The chain is built from TRBV12-5 and TRBJ1-4, with unresolved D. Germline V gene data show CDR1 as LGHNT and CDR2 as FRNRAP. The CDR3 is 10 amino acids. V was trimmed by 7 bases and J by 6 bases, leaving 3 bases between them.

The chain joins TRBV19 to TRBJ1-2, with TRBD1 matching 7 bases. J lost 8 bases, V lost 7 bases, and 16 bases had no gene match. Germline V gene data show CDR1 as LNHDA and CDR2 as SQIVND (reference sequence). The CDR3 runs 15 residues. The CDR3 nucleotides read TGTGCCAGTACCGTACTCCGGGACAGATCTCGCGGCTACACCTTC. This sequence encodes CASTVLRDRSRGYTF.

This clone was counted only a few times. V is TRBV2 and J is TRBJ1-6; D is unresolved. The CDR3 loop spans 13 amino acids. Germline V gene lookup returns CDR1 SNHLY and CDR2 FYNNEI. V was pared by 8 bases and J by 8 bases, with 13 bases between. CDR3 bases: TGTGCCAGCTATGAGACCTCATATTCACCCCTCCACTTT. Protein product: CASYETSYSPLHF.

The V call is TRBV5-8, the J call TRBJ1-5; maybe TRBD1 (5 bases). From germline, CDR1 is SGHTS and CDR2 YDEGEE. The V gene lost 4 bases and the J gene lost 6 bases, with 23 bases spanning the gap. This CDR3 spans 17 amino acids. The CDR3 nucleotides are TGTGCCAGCAGCCGGGGGGGTAGGCCAGGTCGGAGTCAGCCCCAGCATTTT. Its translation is CASSRGGRPGRSQPQHF.

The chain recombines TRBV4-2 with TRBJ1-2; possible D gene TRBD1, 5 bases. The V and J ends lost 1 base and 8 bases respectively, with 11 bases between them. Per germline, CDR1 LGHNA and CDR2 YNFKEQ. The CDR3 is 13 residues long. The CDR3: CASSQGGMGGYTF. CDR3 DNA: TGTGCCAGCAGCCAAGGGGGGATGGGAGGCTACACCTTC.

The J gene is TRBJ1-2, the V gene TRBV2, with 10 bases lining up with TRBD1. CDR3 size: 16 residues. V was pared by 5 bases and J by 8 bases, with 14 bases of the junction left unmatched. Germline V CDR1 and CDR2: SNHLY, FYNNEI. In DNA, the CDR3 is TGTGCCAGCAGTTTGACCCCGGGACAGGGGAATAGGGGCTACACCTTC. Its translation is CASSLTPGQGNRGYTF.

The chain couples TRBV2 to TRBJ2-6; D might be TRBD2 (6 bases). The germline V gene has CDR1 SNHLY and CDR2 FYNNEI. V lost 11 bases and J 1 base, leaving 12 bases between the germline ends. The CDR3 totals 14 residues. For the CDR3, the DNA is TGTGCCGGCTCAGGGAGGTCTGGGGCCAACGTCCTGACTTTC. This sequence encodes CAGSGRSGANVLTF.

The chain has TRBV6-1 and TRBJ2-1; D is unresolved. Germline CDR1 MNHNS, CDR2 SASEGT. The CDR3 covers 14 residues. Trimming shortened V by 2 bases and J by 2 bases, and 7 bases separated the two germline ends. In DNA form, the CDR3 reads TGTGCCAGCAGTGAAAATCGAGCCTACAATGAGCAGTTCTTC. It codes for CASSENRAYNEQFF.

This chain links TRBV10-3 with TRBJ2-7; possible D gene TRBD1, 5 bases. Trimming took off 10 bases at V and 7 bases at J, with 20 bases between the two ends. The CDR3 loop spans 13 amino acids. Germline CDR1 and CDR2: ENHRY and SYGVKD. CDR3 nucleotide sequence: TGTGCCACATCGGTAGCAGACAAGGGGGAGCAGTACTTC. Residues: CATSVADKGEQYF.

The chain's CDR3 is CASSPLGEGDYGYTF. DNA of the CDR3: TGTGCCAGCAGCCCGCTCGGTGAGGGGGACTATGGCTACACCTTC. The chain has TRBV4-2 and TRBJ1-2, with TRBD1 as a possible D gene (6 bases). Germline assignment: CDR1 LGHNA and CDR2 YNFKEQ. V was cut by 4 bases and J by 3 bases, with 15 bases left in between. CDR3 length: 15 residues.

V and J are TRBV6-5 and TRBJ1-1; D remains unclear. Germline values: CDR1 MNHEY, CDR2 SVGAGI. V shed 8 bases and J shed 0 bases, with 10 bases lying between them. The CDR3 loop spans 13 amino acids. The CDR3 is CASGELMNTEAFF. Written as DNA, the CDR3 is TGTGCCAGCGGAGAACTCATGAACACTGAAGCTTTCTTT.

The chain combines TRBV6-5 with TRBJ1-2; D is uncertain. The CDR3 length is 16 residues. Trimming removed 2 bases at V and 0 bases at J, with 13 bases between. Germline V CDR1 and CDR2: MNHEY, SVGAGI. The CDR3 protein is CASSYTRNGANYGYTF. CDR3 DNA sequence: TGTGCCAGCAGTTACACCAGAAACGGGGCTAACTATGGCTACACCTTC.